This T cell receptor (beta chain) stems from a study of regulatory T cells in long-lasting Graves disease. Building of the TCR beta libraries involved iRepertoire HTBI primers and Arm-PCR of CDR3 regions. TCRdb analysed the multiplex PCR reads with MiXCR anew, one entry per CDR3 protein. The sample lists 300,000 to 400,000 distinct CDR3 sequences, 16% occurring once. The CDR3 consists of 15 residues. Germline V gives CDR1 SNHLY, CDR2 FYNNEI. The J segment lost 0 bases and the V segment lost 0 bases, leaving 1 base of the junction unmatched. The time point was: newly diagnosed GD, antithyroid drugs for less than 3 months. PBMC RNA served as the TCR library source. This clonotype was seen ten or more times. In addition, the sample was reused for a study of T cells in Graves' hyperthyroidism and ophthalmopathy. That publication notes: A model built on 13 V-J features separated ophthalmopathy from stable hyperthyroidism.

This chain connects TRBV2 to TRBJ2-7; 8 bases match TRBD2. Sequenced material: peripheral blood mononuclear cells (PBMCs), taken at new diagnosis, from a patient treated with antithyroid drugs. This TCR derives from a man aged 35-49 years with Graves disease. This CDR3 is CASSEAGGGSYEQYF. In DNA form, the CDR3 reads TGTGCCAGCAGTGAAGCCGGGGGGGGCTCCTACGAGCAGTACTTC.